Below, 13 T cell receptor beta chains from the same sample are listed, as sequenced in a study of blood T cell repertoires in COVID-19 (dated by TCRdb to 2020 to 2021). Library preparation employed the immunoSEQ multiplex PCR assay. TCRdb's version of the immuneACCESS table is confined to in-frame rearrangements and falls short of the full clone set. An unresolved V gene accounts for under half of the shortfall where checked; the remainder is of unknown origin. The sample includes about 250,000 clones, with about 80% observed a single time. The ten top clones hold 3.5% to 4% of the sample. Sequencing was performed on PBMCs or T cells enriched from blood (not recorded which). The receptors here all came from a woman aged 35 to 49 who had been exposed to COVID-19.

The chain has TRBV4-2 and TRBJ2-2; D is unresolved. Trimming removed 4 bases at V and 5 bases at J, with 14 bases between. CDR1 LGHNA and CDR2 YNFKEQ come from the germline V gene. This CDR3 region has 15 residues. The CDR3 region has the DNA TGTGCCAGCAGCCCCCCGGATACCGGGACCGGGGAGCTGTTTTTT. Amino acids: CASSPPDTGTGELFF.

This clone was counted only a few times. V is TRBV10-2 and J is TRBJ2-5, with a possible D match to TRBD2 (7 bases). Trimming stripped 8 bases from V and 2 bases from J, with 15 bases between. From germline, CDR1 is WSHSY and CDR2 SAAADI. This CDR3 is 14 amino acids long. The CDR3 nucleotides read TGCGCCAGCGGAGACCGGGGGGCGCAAGAGACCCAGTACTTC. This gives the protein CASGDRGAQETQYF.

This chain links TRBV4-2 with TRBJ2-3; 8 nucleotides line up with TRBD1. The germline V gene has CDR1 LGHNA and CDR2 YNFKEQ. The J segment lost 5 bases and the V segment lost 4 bases, leaving 5 bases of the junction unmatched. The CDR3 consists of 14 residues. This CDR3 is CASSLGTGEDTQYF. CDR3 nucleotides: TGTGCCAGCAGCCTAGGGACAGGTGAAGATACGCAGTATTTT.

V is TRBV5-1 and J is TRBJ1-1; D may be TRBD1 (5 bases). CDR1 and CDR2 (germline): SGHRS, YFSETQ. Trimming shortened V by 2 bases and J by 5 bases, and 19 bases separated the two germline ends. This CDR3 has 16 residues. CDR3 sequence (DNA): TGCGCCAGCAGCTTAGGAGGGGCCGGGAGTCTTACTGAAGCTTTCTTT. Protein: CASSLGGAGSLTEAFF.

In its sample, this clone was seen once. The chain carries TRBV7-2 and TRBJ1-2; tentative D call: TRBD1 (6 bases). Per the germline V gene, CDR1 is SGHTA and CDR2 is FQGNSA. Trimming took off 0 bases at V and 5 bases at J, with 10 bases between the two ends. This CDR3 spans 14 amino acids. The CDR3: CASSLAWQGYGYTF. CDR3 nucleotide sequence: TGTGCCAGCAGCTTAGCCTGGCAGGGGTATGGCTACACCTTC.

The chain is built from TRBV18 and TRBJ2-3; 11 bases fit TRBD2. CDR1 and CDR2 from the germline V gene are KGHSH and LQKENI. The CDR3 runs to 15 residues. The ends lost 3 bases at V and 5 bases at J; junction bases unmatched: 4. In nucleotides, the CDR3 is TGTGCCAGCTCACCGACTAGCGGGGAAGGAGATACGCAGTATTTT. Its translation is CASSPTSGEGDTQYF.

The genes are TRBV2 and TRBJ2-6; D remains unclear. This CDR3 is 16 amino acids long. Germline values: CDR1 SNHLY, CDR2 FYNNEI. Trimming stripped 9 bases from V and 0 bases from J, with 15 bases between. DNA for the CDR3: TGTGCCAGACAACAGCCAGCCAGCTCTGGGGCCAACGTCCTGACTTTC. It translates to CARQQPASSGANVLTF.

This clone occurred once. The CDR3 DNA sequence: TGTGCCAGCAGCTTAGCGACTCCGGGACAGGACGAAGCTTTCTTT. Residues: CASSLATPGQDEAFF. The rearrangement links TRBV7-9 to TRBJ1-1; TRBD1 agrees at 8 bases. Germline CDR1 and CDR2: SEHNR and FQNEAQ (reference sequence). The CDR3 sequence is 15 residues long. V dropped 0 bases and J dropped 8; count of bases not matched to a gene: 8.

The chain links TRBV29-1 to TRBJ1-2; TRBD1 matches at 8 bases. Germline V gene sequence: CDR1 SQVTM, CDR2 ANQGSEA. The CDR3 is 12 amino acids. V dropped 7 bases and J dropped 9; count of bases not matched to a gene: 10. CDR3 protein: CSAGGQVDRYTF. The CDR3 DNA is TGCAGCGCTGGGGGACAGGTCGATCGCTACACCTTC.

Only one count was recorded for this clone. The CDR3, as DNA: TGTGCCAGCAGTACGGGACTTAATCAGCCCCAGCATTTT. The encoded protein is CASSTGLNQPQHF. The chain carries TRBV2 and TRBJ1-5, with a weak D call TRBD1 (5 bases). The CDR3 covers 13 residues. Germline CDR1 is SNHLY and CDR2 is FYNNEI. The V end was cut by 5 bases, the J end by 4 bases, with 9 bases between.

The V call is TRBV7-2, the J call TRBJ1-1, with D unclear. CDR1 is SGHTA and CDR2 is FQGNSA in the germline V gene. The CDR3 covers 12 residues. V was clipped by 5 bases and J by 1 base, with 5 bases between them. This CDR3 reads CASSARNTEAFF. CDR3 nucleotides: TGTGCCAGCAGCGCCAGGAACACTGAAGCTTTCTTT.

The genes are TRBV9 and TRBJ2-2, with 9 bases matching TRBD2. The trim removed 0 bases at V and 4 bases at J, leaving 7 bases unmatched. In germline, CDR1 is SGDLS, CDR2 YYNGEE. The CDR3 is 17 residues long. The CDR3 bases are TGTGCCAGCAGCGTAGGTGCGGGGGGGCTTGGCACCGGGGAGCTGTTTTTT. Protein product: CASSVGAGGLGTGELFF.

This clone has more than one count but fewer than ten. The J gene is TRBJ1-2, the V gene TRBV12-3 or TRBV12-4, with D possibly being TRBD1 (5 bases). The CDR3 runs to 13 residues. V lost 6 bases and J 3 bases, leaving 11 bases between the germline ends. CDR3 nucleotide sequence: TGTGCCAGCAGGGATCAGGGCGACTATGGCTACACCTTC. Its translation: CASRDQGDYGYTF.